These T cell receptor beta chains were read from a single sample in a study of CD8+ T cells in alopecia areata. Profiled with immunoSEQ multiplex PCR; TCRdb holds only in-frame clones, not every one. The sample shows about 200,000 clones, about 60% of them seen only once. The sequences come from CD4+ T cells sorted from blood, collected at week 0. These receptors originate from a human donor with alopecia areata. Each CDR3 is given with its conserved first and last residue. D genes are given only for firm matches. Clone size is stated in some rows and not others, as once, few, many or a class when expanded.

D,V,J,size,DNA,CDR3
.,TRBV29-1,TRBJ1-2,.,TGCAGCACCCGTCGCCTTCTCGAGGGGGGCTACACCTTC,CSTRRLLEGGYTF
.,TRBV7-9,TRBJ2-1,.,TGTGCCAGCAGCCCCTTACGGGACTCGCAGTTCTTC,CASSPLRDSQFF
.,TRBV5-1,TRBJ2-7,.,TGCGCCAGCAGCTTGGTTTCGGCTTCGTCAATCGGGAGTCGGTCCTACGAGCAGTACTTC,CASSLVSASSIGSRSYEQYF
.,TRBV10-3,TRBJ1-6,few,TGTGCCATAGGAAACGGGGGGAATTCACCCCTCCACTTT,CAIGNGGNSPLHF
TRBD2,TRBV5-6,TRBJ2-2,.,TGTGCCAGCAGCTTGCTAGCGGGGGGCCGCGGCACCGGGGAGCTGTTTTTT,CASSLLAGGRGTGELFF
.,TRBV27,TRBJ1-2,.,TGTGCCAGCAGTTTAGTCGGGAACTATGGCTACACCTTC,CASSLVGNYGYTF
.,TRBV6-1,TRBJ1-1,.,TGTGCCAGCAGTGATATGGGATTGGGGAACACTGAAGCTTTCTTT,CASSDMGLGNTEAFF
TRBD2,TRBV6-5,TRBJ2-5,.,TGTGCCAGCAACGGGGGAGGGGAGACCCAGTACTTC,CASNGGGETQYF
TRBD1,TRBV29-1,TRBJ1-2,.,TGCAGCGGCACCCTCCGGGACAGGGGGCGGTACACCTTC,CSGTLRDRGRYTF
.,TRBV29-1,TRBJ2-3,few,TGCAGCGTGGGGAGACCCTTCACAGATACGCAGTATTTT,CSVGRPFTDTQYF
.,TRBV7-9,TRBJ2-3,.,TGTGCCAGCAGCTTAGGACGGGGCACAGATACGCAGTATTTT,CASSLGRGTDTQYF